This T cell receptor beta chain was sequenced in a study of blood T cell repertoires in COVID-19. Across the whole study: Donors in the United States, Italy and Spain gave samples during acute or convalescent COVID-19.

The CDR3 runs 15 residues. J was trimmed by 7 bases and V by 2 bases; bases with no gene match: 10. Germline loops: CDR1 SGHTA, CDR2 FQGNSA. Per the original data handling: Reference gene primer amplification yielded estimated nucleated cell counts. Produced via immunoSEQ multiplex PCR; TCRdb's table is partial and in-frame only. The DNA was the basis for D and trimming; V, J and clone size are from that table. In the table there are approximately 93,000 clones, roughly 85% of which are singletons. This clone appeared a single time. This TCR was sampled from a man aged 50 to 60 with active or convalescent COVID-19. V gene TRBV7-2 combines with J gene TRBJ2-7, with 8 bases lining up with TRBD2. Sequencing was performed on peripheral blood. CDR3 bases: TGTGCCAGCAGCTTACAATCGGGGGGGGCCGCTGAGCAGTACTTC. As protein: CASSLQSGGAAEQYF.